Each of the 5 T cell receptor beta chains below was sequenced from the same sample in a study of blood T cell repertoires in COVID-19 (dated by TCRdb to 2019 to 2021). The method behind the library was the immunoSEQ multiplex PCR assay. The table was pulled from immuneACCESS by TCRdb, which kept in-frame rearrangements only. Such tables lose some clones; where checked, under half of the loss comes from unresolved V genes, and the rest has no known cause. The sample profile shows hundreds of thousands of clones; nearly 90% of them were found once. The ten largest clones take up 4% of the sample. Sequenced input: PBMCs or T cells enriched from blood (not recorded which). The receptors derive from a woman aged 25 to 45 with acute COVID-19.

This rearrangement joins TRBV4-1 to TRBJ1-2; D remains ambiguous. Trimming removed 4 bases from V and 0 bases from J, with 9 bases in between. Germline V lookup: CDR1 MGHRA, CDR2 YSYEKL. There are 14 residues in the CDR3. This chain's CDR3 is CASSPQATNYGYTF. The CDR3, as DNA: TGCGCCAGCAGCCCGCAAGCAACTAACTATGGCTACACCTTC.

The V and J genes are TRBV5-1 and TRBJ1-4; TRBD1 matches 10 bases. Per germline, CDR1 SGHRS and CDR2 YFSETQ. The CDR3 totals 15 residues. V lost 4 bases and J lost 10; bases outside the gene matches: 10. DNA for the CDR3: TGCGCCAGCAGCGGCCAGGGACAGGGGTCAGGAAAACTGTTTTTT. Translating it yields CASSGQGQGSGKLFF.

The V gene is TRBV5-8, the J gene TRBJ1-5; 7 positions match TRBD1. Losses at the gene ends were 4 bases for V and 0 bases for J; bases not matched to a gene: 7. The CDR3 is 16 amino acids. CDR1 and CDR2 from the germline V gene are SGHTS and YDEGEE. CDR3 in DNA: TGTGCCAGCAGCCTAGGGGACAGCTTTAGCAATCAGCCCCAGCATTTT. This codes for CASSLGDSFSNQPQHF.

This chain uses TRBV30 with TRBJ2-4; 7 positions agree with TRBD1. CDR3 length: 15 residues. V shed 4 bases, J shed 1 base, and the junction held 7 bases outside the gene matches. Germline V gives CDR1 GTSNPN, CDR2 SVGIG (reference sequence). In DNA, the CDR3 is TGTGCCTGGATAATCGACAGGGAGGCCAAAAACATTCAGTACTTC. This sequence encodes CAWIIDREAKNIQYF.

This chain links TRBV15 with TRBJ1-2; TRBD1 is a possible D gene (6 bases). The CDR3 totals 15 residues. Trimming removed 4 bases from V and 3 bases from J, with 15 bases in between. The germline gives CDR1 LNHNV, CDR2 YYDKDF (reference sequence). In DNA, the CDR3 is TGTGCCACCAGCACTTGGACAGATGGAGACTATGGCTACACCTTC. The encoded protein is CATSTWTDGDYGYTF.